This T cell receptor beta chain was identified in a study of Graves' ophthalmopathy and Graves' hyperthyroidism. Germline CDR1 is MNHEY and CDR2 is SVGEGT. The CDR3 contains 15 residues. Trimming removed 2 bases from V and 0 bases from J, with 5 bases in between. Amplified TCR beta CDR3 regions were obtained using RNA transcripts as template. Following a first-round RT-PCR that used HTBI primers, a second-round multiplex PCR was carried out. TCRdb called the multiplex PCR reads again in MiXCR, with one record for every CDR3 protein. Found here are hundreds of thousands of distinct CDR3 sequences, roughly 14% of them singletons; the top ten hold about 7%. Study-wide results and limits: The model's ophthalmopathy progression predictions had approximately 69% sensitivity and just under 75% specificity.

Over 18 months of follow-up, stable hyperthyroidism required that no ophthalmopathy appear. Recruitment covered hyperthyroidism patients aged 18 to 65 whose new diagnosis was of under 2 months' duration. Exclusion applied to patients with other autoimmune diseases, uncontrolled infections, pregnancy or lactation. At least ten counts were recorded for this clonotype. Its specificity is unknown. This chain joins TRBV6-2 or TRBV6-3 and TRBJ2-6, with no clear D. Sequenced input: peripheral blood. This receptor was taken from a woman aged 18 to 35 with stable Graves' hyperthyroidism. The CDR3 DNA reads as TGTGCCAGCAGTTACCAGTACTCTGGGGCCAACGTCCTGACTTTC. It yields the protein CASSYQYSGANVLTF.